Listed below are T cell receptor beta chains from one sample, sequenced in a study of blood T cells in healthy people across ages. Each CDR3 protein gets one entry after TCRdb re-called the 5' RACE reads with MiXCR. This table holds hundreds of thousands of distinct CDR3 sequences, under 30% found once. The sequenced sample was blood. The receptors were sampled from a woman older than 75 in good health. CDR3s leave out the opening cysteine and the closing phenylalanine or tryptophan.

V	J	CDR3
TRBV5-6	TRBJ2-3	ASSFSSGVTDTQY
TRBV20-1	TRBJ2-4	SARETGSAKNIQY
TRBV5-5	TRBJ1-2	ASSSDPAHGYT
TRBV7-9	TRBJ2-5	ASSPSRGTKGQY
TRBV6-6	TRBJ1-2	ASSRDRGLGYT
TRBV20-1	TRBJ2-5	SAKWTTINEQY
TRBV30	TRBJ2-3	AWTQGTDTQY
TRBV7-6	TRBJ1-1	ASSPVGSEAF
TRBV2	TRBJ1-4	ASQDRGLANEKLF
TRBV20-1	.	SARDQGGGAIYNEQY
TRBV15	TRBJ2-3	ATSRDPQSTDTQY
TRBV24-1	TRBJ1-5	ATSDLTGTGGGYSNQPQH
TRBV7-6	TRBJ2-3	ASSRESGLRTDTQY
TRBV7-2	TRBJ2-1	ASSLDGGSNEQF
TRBV29-1	TRBJ2-5	SVLGQGQQTQY
TRBV7-9	TRBJ1-5	ASQGSGNQPQH
TRBV24-1	TRBJ2-7	ATSAGDRGTREQY